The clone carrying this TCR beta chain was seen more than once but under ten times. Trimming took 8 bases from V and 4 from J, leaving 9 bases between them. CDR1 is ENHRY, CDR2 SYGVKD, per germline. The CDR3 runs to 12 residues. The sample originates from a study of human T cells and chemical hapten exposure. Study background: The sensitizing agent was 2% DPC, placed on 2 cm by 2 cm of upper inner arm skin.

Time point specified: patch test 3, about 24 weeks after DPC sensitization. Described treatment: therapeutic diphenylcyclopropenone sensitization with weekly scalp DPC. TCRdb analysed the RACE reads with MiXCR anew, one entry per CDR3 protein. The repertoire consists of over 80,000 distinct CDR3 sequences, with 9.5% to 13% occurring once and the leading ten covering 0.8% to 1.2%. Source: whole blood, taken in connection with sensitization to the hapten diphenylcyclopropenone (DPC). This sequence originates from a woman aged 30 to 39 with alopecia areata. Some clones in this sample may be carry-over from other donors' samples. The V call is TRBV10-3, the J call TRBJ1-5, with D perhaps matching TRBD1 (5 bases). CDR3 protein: CAISAGNQPQHF. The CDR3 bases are TGTGCCATCTCAGCAGGGAATCAGCCCCAGCATTTT.